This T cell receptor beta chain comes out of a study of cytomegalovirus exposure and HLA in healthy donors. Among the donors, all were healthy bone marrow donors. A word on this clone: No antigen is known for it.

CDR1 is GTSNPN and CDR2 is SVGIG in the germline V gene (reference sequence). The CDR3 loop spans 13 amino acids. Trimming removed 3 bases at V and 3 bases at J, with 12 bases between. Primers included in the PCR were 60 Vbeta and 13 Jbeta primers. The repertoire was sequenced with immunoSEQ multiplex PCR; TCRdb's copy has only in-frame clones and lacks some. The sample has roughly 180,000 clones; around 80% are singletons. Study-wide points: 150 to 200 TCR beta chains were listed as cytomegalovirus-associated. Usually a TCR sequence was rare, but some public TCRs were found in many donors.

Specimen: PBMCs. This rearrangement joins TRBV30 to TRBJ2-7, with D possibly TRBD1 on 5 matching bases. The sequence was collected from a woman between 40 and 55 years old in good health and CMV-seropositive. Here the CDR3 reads CAWRGRQIYEQYF. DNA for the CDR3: TGTGCCTGGAGGGGTCGACAGATCTACGAGCAGTACTTC.